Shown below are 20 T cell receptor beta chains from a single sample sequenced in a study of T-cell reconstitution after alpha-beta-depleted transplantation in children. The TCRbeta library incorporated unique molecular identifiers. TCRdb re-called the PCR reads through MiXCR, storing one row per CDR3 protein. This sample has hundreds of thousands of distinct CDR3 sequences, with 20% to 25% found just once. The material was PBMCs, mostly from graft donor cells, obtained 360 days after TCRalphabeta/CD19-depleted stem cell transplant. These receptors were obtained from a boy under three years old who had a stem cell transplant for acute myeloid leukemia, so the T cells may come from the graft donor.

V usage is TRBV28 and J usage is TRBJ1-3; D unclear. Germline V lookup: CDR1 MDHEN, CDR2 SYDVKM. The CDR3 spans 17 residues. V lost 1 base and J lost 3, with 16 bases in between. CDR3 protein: CASSLYPPSEFGNTIYF. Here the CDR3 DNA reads TGTGCCAGCAGTTTATATCCCCCCTCAGAATTTGGAAACACCATATATTTT.

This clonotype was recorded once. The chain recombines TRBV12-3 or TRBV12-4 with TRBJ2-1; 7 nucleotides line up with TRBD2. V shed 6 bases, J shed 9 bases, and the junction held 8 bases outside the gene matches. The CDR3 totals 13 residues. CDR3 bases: TGTGCCAGCAGCCAGACTAGCTTTGGTGAGCAGTTCTTC. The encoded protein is CASSQTSFGEQFF.

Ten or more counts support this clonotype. CDR3 DNA: TGCAGTGCTCTGGACTCCAGCTCCTACGAGCAGTACGTC. Encoded protein: CSALDSSSYEQYV. The genes are TRBV20-1 and TRBJ2-7; possible D gene TRBD2, 5 bases. Germline assignment: CDR1 DFQATT and CDR2 SNEGSKA (reference sequence). The CDR3 sequence is 13 residues long. V was shortened by 5 bases and J by 0 bases, with 11 bases between the two germline ends.

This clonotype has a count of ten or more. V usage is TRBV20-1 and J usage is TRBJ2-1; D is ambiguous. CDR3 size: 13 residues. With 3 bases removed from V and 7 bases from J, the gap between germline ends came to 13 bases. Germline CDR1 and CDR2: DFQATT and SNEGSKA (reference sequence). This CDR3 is CSASLPFENEQFF. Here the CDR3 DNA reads TGCAGTGCTAGTCTCCCGTTCGAGAATGAGCAGTTCTTC.

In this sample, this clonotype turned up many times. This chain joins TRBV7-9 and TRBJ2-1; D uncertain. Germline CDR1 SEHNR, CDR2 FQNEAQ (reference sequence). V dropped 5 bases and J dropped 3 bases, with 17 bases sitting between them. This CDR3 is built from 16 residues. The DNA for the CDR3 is TGTGCCAGCAGCCATACAACCCGTCCCCGCTACAATGAGCAGTTCTTC. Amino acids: CASSHTTRPRYNEQFF.

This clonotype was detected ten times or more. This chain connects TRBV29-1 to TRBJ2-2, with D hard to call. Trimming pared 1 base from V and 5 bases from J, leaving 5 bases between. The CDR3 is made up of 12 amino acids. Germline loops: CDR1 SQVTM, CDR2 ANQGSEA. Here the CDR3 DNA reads TGCAGCGTTGAAGGGGGAACCGGGGAGCTGTTTTTT. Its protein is CSVEGGTGELFF.

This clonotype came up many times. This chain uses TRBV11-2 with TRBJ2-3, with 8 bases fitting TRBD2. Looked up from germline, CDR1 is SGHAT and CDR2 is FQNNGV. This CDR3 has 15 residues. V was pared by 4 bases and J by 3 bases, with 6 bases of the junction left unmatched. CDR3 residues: CASSSLSGGTDTQYF. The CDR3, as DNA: TGTGCCAGCAGCTCCCTTTCGGGGGGGACAGATACGCAGTATTTT.

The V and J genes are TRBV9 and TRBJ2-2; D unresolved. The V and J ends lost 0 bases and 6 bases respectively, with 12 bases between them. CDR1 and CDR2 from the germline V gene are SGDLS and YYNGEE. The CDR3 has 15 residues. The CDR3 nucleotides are TGTGCCAGCAGCGTAGGAAGCATACGGGCCGGGGAGCTGTTTTTT. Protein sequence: CASSVGSIRAGELFF. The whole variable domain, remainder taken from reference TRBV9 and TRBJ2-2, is DSGVTQTPKHLITATGQRVTLRCSPRSGDLSVYWYQQSLDQGLQFLIQYYNGEERAKGNILERFSAQQFPDLHSELNLSSLELGDSALYFCASSVGSIRAGELFFGEGSRLTVL.

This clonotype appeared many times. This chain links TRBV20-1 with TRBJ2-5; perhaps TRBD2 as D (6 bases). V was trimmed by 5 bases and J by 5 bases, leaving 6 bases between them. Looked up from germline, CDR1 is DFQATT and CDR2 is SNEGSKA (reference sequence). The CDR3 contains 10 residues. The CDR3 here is CSAGTETQYF. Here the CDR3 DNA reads TGCAGTGCTGGGACTGAGACCCAGTACTTC.

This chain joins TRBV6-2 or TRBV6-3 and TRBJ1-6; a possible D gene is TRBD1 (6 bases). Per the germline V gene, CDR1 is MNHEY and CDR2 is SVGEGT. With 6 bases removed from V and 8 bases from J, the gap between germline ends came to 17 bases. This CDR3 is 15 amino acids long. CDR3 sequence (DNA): TGTGCCAGCAGCATAGGGGGGCCGGAGCATTCACCCCTCCACTTT. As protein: CASSIGGPEHSPLHF.

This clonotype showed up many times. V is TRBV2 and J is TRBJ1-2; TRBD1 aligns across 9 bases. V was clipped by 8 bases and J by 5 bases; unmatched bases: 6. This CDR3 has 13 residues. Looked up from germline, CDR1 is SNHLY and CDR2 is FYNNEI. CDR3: CASPGDREYGYTF. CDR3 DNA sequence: TGTGCCAGCCCAGGGGACAGGGAGTATGGCTACACCTTC.

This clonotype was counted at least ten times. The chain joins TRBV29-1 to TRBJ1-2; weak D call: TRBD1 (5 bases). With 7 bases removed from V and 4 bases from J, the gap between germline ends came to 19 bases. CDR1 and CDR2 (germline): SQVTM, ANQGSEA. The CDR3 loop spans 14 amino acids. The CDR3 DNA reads TGCAGCGATTTTGATAGGAGGGACCGCTATGGCTACACCTTC. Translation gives CSDFDRRDRYGYTF. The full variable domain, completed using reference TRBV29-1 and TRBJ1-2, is SAVISQKPSRDICQRGTSLTIQCQVDSQVTMMFWYRQQPGQSLTLIATANQGSEATYESGFVIDKFPISRPNLTFSTLTVSNMSPEDSSIYLCSDFDRRDRYGYTFGSGTRLTVV.

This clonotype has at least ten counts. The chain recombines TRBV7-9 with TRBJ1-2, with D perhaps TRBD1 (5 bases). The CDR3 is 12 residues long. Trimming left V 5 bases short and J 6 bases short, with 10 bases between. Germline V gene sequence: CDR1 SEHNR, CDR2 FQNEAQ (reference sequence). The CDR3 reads CASSPQGDGYTF. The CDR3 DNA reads TGTGCCAGCAGCCCCCAGGGAGATGGCTACACCTTC.

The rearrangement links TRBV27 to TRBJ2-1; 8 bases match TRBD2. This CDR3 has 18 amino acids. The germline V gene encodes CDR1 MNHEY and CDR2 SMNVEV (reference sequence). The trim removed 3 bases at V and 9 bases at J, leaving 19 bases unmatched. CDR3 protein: CASSLRWAAGAESGEQFF. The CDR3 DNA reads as TGTGCCAGCAGTTTGAGGTGGGCAGCGGGGGCCGAATCGGGTGAGCAGTTCTTC.

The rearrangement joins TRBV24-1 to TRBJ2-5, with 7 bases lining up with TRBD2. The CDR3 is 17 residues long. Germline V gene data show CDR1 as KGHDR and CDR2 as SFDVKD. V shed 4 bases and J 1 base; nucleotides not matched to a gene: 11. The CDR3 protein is CATSELGRGTFQETQYF. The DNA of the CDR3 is TGTGCCACCAGTGAGTTAGGGCGGGGGACCTTCCAAGAGACCCAGTACTTC.

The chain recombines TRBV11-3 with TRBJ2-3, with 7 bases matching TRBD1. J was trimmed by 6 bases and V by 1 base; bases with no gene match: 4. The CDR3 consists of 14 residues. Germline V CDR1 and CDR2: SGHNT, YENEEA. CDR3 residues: CASSLVTGADTQYF. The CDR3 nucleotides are TGTGCCAGCAGCTTAGTTACAGGGGCCGATACGCAGTATTTT.

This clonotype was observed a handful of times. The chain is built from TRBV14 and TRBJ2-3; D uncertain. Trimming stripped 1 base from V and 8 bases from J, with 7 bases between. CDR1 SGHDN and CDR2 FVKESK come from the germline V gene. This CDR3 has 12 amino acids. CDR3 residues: CASSQVFGTQYF. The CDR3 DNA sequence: TGTGCCAGCAGCCAAGTATTCGGTACGCAGTATTTT. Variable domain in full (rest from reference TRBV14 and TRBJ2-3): EAGVTQFPSHSVIEKGQTVTLRCDPISGHDNLYWYRRVMGKEIKFLLHFVKESKQDESGMPNNRFLAERTGGTYSTLKVQPAELEDSGVYFCASSQVFGTQYFGPGTRLTVL.

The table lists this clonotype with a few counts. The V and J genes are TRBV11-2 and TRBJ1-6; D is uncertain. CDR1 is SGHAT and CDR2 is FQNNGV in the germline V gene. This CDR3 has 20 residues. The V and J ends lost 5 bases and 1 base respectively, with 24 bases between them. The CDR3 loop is CASSPNEGLWSRSYNSPLHF. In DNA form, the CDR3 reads TGTGCCAGCAGCCCTAATGAGGGTCTTTGGTCTAGGTCCTATAATTCACCCCTCCACTTT.

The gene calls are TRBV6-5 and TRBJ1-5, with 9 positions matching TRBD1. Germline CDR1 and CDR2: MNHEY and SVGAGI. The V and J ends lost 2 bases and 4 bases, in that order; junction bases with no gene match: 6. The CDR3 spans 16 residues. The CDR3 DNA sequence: TGTGCCAGCAGTTACGCTACCGGGACAGGGAATCAGCCCCAGCATTTT. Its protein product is CASSYATGTGNQPQHF.

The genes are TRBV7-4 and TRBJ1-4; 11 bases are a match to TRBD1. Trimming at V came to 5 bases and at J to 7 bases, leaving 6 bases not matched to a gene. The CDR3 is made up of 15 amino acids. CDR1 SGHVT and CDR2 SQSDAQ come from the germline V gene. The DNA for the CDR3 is TGTGCCAGCAGCACCACCGGGACAGGGGGTGAAAAACTGTTTTTT. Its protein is CASSTTGTGGEKLFF.